This T cell receptor beta chain comes out of a study of cytomegalovirus exposure and HLA in healthy donors. Sequenced by immunoSEQ multiplex PCR; TCRdb stores in-frame clones only, minus some. The sample records 56,000 or so clones, around nine tenths being singletons. Trimming took off 5 bases at V and 5 bases at J, with 21 bases between the two ends. Germline lookup yields CDR1 SGHVS and CDR2 FQNEAQ. The length of the CDR3 is 16 residues. This receptor was obtained from a man between 18 and 35 years old in good health and CMV-seronegative. V gene TRBV7-8 combines with J gene TRBJ2-5; D possibly corresponds to TRBD1 (6 bases). The specimen sequenced was PBMCs. The CDR3 bases are TGTGCCAGCAGCGAGCCCGGGACACCGTCGGGGGAGACCCAGTACTTC. Encoded protein: CASSEPGTPSGETQYF.